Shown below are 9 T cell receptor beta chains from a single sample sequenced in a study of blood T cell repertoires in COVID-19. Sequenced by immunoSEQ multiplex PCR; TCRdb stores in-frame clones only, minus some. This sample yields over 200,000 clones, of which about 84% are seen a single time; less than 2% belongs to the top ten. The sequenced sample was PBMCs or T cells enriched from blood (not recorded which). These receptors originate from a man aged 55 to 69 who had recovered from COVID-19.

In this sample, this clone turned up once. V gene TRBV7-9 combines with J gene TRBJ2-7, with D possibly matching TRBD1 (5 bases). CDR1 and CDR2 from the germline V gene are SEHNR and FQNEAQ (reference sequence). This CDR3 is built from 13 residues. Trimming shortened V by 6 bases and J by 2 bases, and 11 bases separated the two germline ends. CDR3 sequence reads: CASRSDSAYEQYF. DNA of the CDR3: TGTGCCAGCAGATCAGACAGTGCCTACGAGCAGTACTTC.

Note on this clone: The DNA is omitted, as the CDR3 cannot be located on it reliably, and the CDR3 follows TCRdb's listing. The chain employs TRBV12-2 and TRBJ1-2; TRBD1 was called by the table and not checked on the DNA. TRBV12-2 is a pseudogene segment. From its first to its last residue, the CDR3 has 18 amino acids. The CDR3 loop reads CASRFPGVGQGSLGGYTF.

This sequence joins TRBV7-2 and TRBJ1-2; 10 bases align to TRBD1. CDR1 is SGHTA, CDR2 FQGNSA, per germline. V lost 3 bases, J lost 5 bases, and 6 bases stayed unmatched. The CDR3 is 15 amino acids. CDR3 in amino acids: CASSLYPGQGYGYTF. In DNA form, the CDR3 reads TGTGCCAGCAGCTTGTACCCGGGACAGGGGTATGGCTACACCTTC.

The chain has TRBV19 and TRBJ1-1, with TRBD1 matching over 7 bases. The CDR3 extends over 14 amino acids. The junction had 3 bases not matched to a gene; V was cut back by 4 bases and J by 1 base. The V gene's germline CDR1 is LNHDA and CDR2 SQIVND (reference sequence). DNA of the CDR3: TGTGCCAGTAGTAGGGACAGACCGAACACTGAAGCTTTCTTT. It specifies CASSRDRPNTEAFF.

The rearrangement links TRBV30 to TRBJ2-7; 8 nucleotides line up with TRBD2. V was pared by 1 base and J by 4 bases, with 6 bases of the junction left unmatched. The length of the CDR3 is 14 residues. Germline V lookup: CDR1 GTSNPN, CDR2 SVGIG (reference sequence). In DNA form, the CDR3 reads TGTGCCTGGAGTGGGGGCGGGGGGAGGTACGAGCAGTACTTC. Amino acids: CAWSGGGGRYEQYF.

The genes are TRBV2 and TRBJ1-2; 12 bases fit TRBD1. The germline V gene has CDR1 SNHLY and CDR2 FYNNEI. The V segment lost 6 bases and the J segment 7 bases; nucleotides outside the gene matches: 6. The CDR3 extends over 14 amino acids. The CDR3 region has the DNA TGTGCCAGCAGCCGGGACAGGGGGCTGGGTGGCTACACCTTC. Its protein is CASSRDRGLGGYTF.

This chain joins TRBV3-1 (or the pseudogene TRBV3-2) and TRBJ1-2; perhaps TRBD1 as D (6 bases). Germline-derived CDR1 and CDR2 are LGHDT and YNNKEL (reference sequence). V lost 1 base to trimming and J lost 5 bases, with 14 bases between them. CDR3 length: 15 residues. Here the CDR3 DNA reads TGTGCCAGCAGCCAAGGACCGACAGGAAAGTATGGCTACACCTTC. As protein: CASSQGPTGKYGYTF.

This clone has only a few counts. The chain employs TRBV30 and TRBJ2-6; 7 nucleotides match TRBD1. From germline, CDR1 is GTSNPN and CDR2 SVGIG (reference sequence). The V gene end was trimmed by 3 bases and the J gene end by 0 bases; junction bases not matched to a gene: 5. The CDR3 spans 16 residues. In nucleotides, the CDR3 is TGTGCCTGGAGGCTGACAGGGAGCTCTGGGGCCAACGTCCTGACTTTC. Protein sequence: CAWRLTGSSGANVLTF.

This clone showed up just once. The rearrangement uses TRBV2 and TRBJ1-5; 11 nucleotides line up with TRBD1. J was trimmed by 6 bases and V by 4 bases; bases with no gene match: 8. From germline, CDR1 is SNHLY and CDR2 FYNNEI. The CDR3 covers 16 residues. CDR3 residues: CASSARGTGGSQPQHF. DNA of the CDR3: TGTGCCAGCAGTGCGCGAGGGACAGGGGGTAGTCAGCCCCAGCATTTT.